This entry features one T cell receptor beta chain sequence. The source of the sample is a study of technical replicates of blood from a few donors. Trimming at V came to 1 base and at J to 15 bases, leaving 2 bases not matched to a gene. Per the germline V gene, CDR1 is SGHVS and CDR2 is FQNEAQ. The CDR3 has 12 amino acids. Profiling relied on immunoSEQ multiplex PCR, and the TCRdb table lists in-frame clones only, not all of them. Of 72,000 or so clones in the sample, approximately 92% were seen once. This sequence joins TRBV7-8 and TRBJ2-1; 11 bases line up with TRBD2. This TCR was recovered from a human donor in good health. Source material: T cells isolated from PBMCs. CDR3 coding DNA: TGTGCCAGCAGCTTAGTCGGGACTAGCGGGTTCTTC. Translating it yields CASSLVGTSGFF.